The 8 T cell receptor beta chains below were found in one sample sequenced in a study of PD-1 blockade in classical Hodgkin lymphoma. TCRdb's table, derived via immunoSEQ multiplex PCR, lists solely in-frame clones and lacks some. The data contain 30,000 or so clones, around 90% of them singletons. Brentuximab vedotin exposure varied, and every patient relapsed after autologous stem cell transplantation. Thawed PBMCs yielded CD4+ T cells through magnetic negative selection. Source: CD4+ T cells from blood, taken at baseline. The receptor set was obtained from a human donor with classical Hodgkin lymphoma.

J is TRBJ1-1 and V is TRBV30; unclear D gene. The length of the CDR3 is 13 residues. CDR1 is GTSNPN and CDR2 is SVGIG in the germline V gene (reference sequence). Trimming took 3 bases from V and 4 from J, leaving 12 bases between them. The CDR3 spells CAWSRRWGTEAFF. Written as DNA, the CDR3 is TGTGCCTGGAGCCGCCGGTGGGGCACTGAAGCTTTCTTT.

The V call is TRBV7-9, the J call TRBJ1-2, with 7 bases aligning to TRBD1. Germline CDR1 is SEHNR and CDR2 is FQNEAQ (reference sequence). CDR3 length: 15 amino acids. The V and J ends lost 4 bases and 3 bases, in that order; junction bases with no gene match: 8. CDR3 in DNA: TGTGCCAGCAGCTCGACCTCCCAGGGGGACTATGGCTACACCTTC. This gives the protein CASSSTSQGDYGYTF.

The chain couples TRBV4-1 to TRBJ1-2, with D hard to call. The germline V and J ends were trimmed by 1 base and 2 bases, with 8 bases remaining between them. CDR3 length: 14 residues. The V gene's germline CDR1 is MGHRA and CDR2 YSYEKL. Written as DNA, the CDR3 is TGCGCCAGCAGCCAAGCGGACGGGAACTATGGCTACACCTTC. Translated, it gives CASSQADGNYGYTF.

This rearrangement joins TRBV4-1 to TRBJ2-1; 9 bases fit TRBD2. CDR3 length: 15 residues. V lost 3 bases and J lost 4; bases outside the gene matches: 4. Germline V gives CDR1 MGHRA, CDR2 YSYEKL. The CDR3 here is CASSHLAGPYNEQFF. The CDR3 nucleotides are TGCGCCAGCAGCCATCTAGCGGGACCATACAATGAGCAGTTCTTC.

The chain combines TRBV5-6 with TRBJ1-2; 8 nucleotides line up with TRBD1. J lost 0 bases, V lost 3 bases, and 1 base had no gene match. Per the germline V gene, CDR1 is SGHDT and CDR2 is YYEEEE. This CDR3 comprises 14 residues. The CDR3 region has the DNA TGTGCCAGCAGCTGGACAGGGTCTAACTATGGCTACACCTTC. Translation gives CASSWTGSNYGYTF.

The V call is TRBV28, the J call TRBJ1-5; tentatively, D is TRBD1 (5 bases). The length of the CDR3 is 12 residues. Trimming removed 6 bases at V and 4 bases at J, with 7 bases between. CDR1 and CDR2 from the germline V gene are MDHEN and SYDVKM. The CDR3: CASRDINQPQHF. DNA for the CDR3: TGTGCCAGCAGGGACATTAATCAGCCCCAGCATTTT.

This sequence joins TRBV11-2 and TRBJ1-5; D is unclear. Trimming shortened V by 8 bases and J by 3 bases, and 8 bases separated the two germline ends. The CDR3 length is 12 residues. Germline V gene data show CDR1 as SGHAT and CDR2 as FQNNGV. The CDR3 is CASGPVNQPQHF. The CDR3 region has the DNA TGTGCCAGCGGCCCGGTCAATCAGCCCCAGCATTTT.

V gene TRBV18 combines with J gene TRBJ1-2, with TRBD1 matching 7 bases. The CDR3 has 15 residues. Germline V gives CDR1 KGHSH, CDR2 LQKENI. With V trimmed by 1 base and J by 0 bases, 2 bases remained unmatched. CDR3 DNA: TGTGCCAGCTCACCACGACAGGGTCCTAACTATGGCTACACCTTC. It specifies CASSPRQGPNYGYTF.